This T cell receptor (beta chain) stems from a study of blood T cell repertoires in COVID-19. As for the study in general: Both acute and convalescent COVID-19 samples were obtained from the United States, Italy and Spain. PBMCs, B-cell-depleted T cells, or T cells were the source of the cDNA or gDNA that made up the material.

In the original processing: Amplification of reference gene primers provided the estimated nucleated cell counts. Generated by immunoSEQ multiplex PCR, the TCRdb table keeps only in-frame clones and is missing some. Clonal size and the V and J genes are those of that table, whereas D and trimming came from the DNA. This sample has about 100,000 clones, with 80% found just once. The count of this clone is one. Germline CDR1 and CDR2: SNHLY and FYNNEI. The CDR3 has 15 residues. V trimming: 6 bases; J trimming: 1 base; junction bases outside the gene matches: 5. V is TRBV2 and J is TRBJ2-2; 7 bases align to TRBD1. Sequencing used peripheral blood. This clonotype was sampled from a man between 65 and 85 years old with active or convalescent COVID-19. For the CDR3, the DNA is TGTGCCAGCAGCAGGGGGACAAAGAACACCGGGGAGCTGTTTTTT. It codes for CASSRGTKNTGELFF.